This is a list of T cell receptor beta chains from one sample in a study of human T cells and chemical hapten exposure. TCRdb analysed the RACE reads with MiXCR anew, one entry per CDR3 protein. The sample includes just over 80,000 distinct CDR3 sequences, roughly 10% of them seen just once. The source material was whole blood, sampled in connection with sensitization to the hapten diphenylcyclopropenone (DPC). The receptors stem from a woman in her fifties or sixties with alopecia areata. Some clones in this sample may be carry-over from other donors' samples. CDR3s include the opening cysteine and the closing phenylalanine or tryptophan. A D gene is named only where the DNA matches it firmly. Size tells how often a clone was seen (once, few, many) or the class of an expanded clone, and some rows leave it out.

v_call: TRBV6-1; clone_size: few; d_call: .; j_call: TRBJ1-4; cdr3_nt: TGTGCCAGCAGTGATAGGACAGCTGCAACTAATGAAAAACTGTTTTTT; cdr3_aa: CASSDRTAATNEKLFF
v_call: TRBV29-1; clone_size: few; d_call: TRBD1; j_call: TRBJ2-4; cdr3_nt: TGCAGCGCCCTCGGCGCGGGTGGACAGGGGCCTAAGATTGCCAAAAACATTCAGTACTTC; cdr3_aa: CSALGAGGQGPKIAKNIQYF
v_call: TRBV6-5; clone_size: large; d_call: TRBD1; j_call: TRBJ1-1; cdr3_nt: TGTGCCAGCAGATACCAGGGGGCCGTTGAAGCTTTCTTT; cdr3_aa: CASRYQGAVEAFF
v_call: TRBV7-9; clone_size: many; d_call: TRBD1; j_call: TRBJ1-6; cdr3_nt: TGTGCCAGCAGTTTCGACAGGGGAGCACCCCTCCACTTT; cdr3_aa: CASSFDRGAPLHF
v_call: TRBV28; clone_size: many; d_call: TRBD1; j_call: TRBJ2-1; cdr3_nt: TGTGCCAGCACTTCCGGGGACAGGGCCAATGAGCAGTTCTTC; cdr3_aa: CASTSGDRANEQFF
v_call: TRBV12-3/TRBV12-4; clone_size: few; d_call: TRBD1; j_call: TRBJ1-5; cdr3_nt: TGTGCCAGCAGTGCCGGGACAGCCTCATCATCCCAGCATTTT; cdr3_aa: CASSAGTASSSQHF
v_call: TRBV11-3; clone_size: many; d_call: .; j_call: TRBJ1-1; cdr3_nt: TGTGCCAGCAGCCCCCGGCCCAACACTGAAGCTTTCTTT; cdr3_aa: CASSPRPNTEAFF
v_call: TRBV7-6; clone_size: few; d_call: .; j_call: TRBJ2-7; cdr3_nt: TGTGCCAGCAGCCTTGGAAGGGACGAGCAGTACTTC; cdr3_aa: CASSLGRDEQYF
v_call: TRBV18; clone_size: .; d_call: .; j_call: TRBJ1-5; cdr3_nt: TGTGCCAGCTCACCACGGCAGGGGAGGTATAGCAATCAGCCCCAGCATTTT; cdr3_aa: CASSPRQGRYSNQPQHF
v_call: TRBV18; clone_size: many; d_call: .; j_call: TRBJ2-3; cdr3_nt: TGTGCCAGCTCACCACCCAGCGGCACAGATACGCAGTATTTT; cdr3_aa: CASSPPSGTDTQYF
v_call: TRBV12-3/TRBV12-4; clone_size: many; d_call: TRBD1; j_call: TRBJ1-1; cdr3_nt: TGTGCCAGCAGAGCCAGGGGGGGGAAAGCTTTCTTT; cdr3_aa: CASRARGGKAFF
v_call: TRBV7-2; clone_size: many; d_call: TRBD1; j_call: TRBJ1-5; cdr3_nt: TGTGCCAGCAGCCCAGGGACAGGGAGTATCCAGCATTTT; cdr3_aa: CASSPGTGSIQHF
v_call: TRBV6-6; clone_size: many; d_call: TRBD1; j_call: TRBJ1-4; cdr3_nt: TGTGCCAGCAGTTATTCGGGACAGGGGGCTAATGAAAAACTGTTTTTT; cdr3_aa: CASSYSGQGANEKLFF
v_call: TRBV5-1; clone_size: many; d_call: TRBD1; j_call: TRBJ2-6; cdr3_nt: TGCGCCAGCAGCAACGGACAGGCTGGGGCCAACGTCCTGACTTTC; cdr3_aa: CASSNGQAGANVLTF
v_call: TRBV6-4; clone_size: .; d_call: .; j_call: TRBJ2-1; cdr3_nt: TGTGCCAGCAGTGACTCTGGGGGGGGCGCCTACAATGAGCAGTTCTTC; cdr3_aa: CASSDSGGGAYNEQFF
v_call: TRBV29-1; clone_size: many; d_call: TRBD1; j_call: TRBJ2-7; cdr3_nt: TGCAGCGTTGAAGGCGGATCGGGACAGGGCTACGAGCAGTACTTC; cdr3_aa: CSVEGGSGQGYEQYF
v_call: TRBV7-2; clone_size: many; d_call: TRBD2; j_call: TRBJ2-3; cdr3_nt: TGTGCCAGCAGCTTAGCCTTCGGGACTAGCGGCTGGGGCACAGATACGCAGTATTTT; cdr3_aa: CASSLAFGTSGWGTDTQYF
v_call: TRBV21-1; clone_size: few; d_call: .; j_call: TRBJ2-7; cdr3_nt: TGTGCCAGCAGCGGCCTGGGGGTCCCGGGGGGCTACGAGCAGTACTTC; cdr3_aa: CASSGLGVPGGYEQYF